This is a list of T cell receptor beta chains from one sample in a study of OX40 agonist ivuxolimab in advanced cancers. Profiled with immunoSEQ multiplex PCR; TCRdb holds only in-frame clones, not every one. The sample lists approximately 59,000 clones, 85% occurring once. The material sequenced was CD4+ or CD8+ T cells sorted from blood, taken in a trial of the OX40 agonist ivuxolimab. The receptors stem from an adult with an advanced solid tumor such as melanoma, head and neck, liver or kidney cancer. CDR3s include the opening cysteine and the closing phenylalanine or tryptophan. The D gene is left open where the match is weak. Some rows have no size entry. The others give once, few or many, or a class for an expanded clone.

V gene,J gene,D gene,clone size,CDR3 protein,CDR3 DNA
TRBV15,TRBJ1-5,TRBD1,.,CATSRIQGAFGGTLQPQHF,TGTGCCACCAGCAGGATACAGGGGGCGTTCGGGGGCACCTTGCAGCCCCAGCATTTT
TRBV30,TRBJ2-2,.,.,CAWALGHTGELFF,TGTGCCTGGGCTCTGGGGCACACCGGGGAGCTGTTTTTT
TRBV2,TRBJ1-4,.,.,CASSVDATNEKLFF,TGTGCCAGCAGTGTCGATGCAACTAATGAAAAACTGTTTTTT
TRBV9,TRBJ2-1,.,.,CASSVDPPVEGPTNEQFF,TGTGCCAGCAGCGTAGACCCCCCCGTCGAGGGTCCCACCAATGAGCAGTTCTTC
TRBV18,TRBJ2-1,.,once,CASSPPRDHEQFF,TGTGCCAGCTCACCACCCCGGGACCATGAGCAGTTCTTC
TRBV9,TRBJ2-2,.,few,CASSVAYGPFGELFF,TGTGCCAGCAGCGTAGCTTACGGGCCGTTCGGGGAGCTGTTTTTT
TRBV30,TRBJ2-7,.,.,CAWSVTGSGHEQYF,TGTGCCTGGAGTGTAACGGGTAGCGGCCACGAGCAGTACTTC
TRBV7-9,TRBJ2-3,.,.,CASSLAAADTQYF,TGTGCCAGCAGTTTGGCCGCGGCAGATACGCAGTATTTT
TRBV30,TRBJ2-5,.,.,CAWSGGRQETQYF,TGTGCCTGGAGTGGGGGACGTCAAGAGACCCAGTACTTC
TRBV19,TRBJ2-2,TRBD2,.,CASVGLAGELFF,TGTGCCAGTGTGGGACTAGCCGGGGAGCTGTTTTTT
TRBV11-2,TRBJ2-1,.,.,CASSRGSYNEQFF,TGTGCCAGCAGCCGAGGGTCCTACAATGAGCAGTTCTTC
TRBV30,TRBJ1-5,.,.,CAWSGENNQPQHF,TGTGCCTGGAGTGGGGAAAACAATCAGCCCCAGCATTTT
TRBV5-1,TRBJ2-7,.,.,CASSLSGRGYEQYF,TGCGCCAGCAGCTTGTCTGGCAGGGGCTACGAGCAGTACTTC
TRBV7-2,TRBJ2-7,TRBD2,.,CASSQPLAGLYEQYF,TGTGCCAGCAGCCAACCCCTAGCGGGACTTTACGAGCAGTACTTC
TRBV6-6,TRBJ2-1,TRBD1,.,CASSYGTGYNEQFF,TGTGCCAGCAGTTACGGGACAGGGTACAATGAGCAGTTCTTC
TRBV7-9,TRBJ2-5,TRBD1,.,CASSTGQGPGTQYF,TGTGCCAGCAGCACCGGACAGGGCCCGGGGACCCAGTACTTC
TRBV11-3,TRBJ2-1,TRBD1,.,CASSSGTGVRDEQFF,TGTGCCAGCAGCTCCGGGACAGGGGTTCGTGATGAGCAGTTCTTC
TRBV10-3,TRBJ2-1,.,.,CAISGGADNEQFF,TGTGCCATCAGTGGTGGTGCCGACAATGAGCAGTTCTTC